This TCR beta chain was observed in a study of cytomegalovirus exposure and HLA in healthy donors. Germline V gene sequence: CDR1 SGHTA, CDR2 FQGTGA. With 5 bases removed from V and 5 bases from J, the gap between germline ends came to 15 bases. The CDR3 loop spans 15 amino acids. Use of 60 Vbeta and 13 Jbeta primers characterized the PCR. Sequencing was performed with immunoSEQ multiplex PCR; in TCRdb, only in-frame clones are kept and a portion is missing. The table records over 150,000 clones, roughly four fifths of them present only once. Source material: PBMCs. This TCR derives from a woman between 18 and 29 years old in good health and CMV-seronegative. The rearrangement joins TRBV7-3 to TRBJ2-2; D might be TRBD2 (7 bases). The CDR3 reads CASSRWGGQTGELFF. For the CDR3, the DNA is TGTGCCAGCAGCAGGTGGGGGGGGCAGACCGGGGAGCTGTTTTTT.